The source of this TCR beta chain is a study of blood T cell repertoires in COVID-19. In the study overall: PBMCs, B-cell-depleted T cells, or T cells were the source of the cDNA or gDNA that made up the material.

Profiling relied on immunoSEQ multiplex PCR, and the TCRdb table lists in-frame clones only, not all of them. The sample holds about 140,000 clones, around 82% seen once. The V gene's germline CDR1 is MNHNY and CDR2 SVGAGI (reference sequence). With 9 bases removed from V and 4 bases from J, the gap between germline ends came to 18 bases. CDR3 length: 15 residues. Sequenced input: peripheral blood. The V and J genes are TRBV6-6 and TRBJ1-4; D perhaps matches TRBD1 (6 bases). The clonotype originates from a woman aged 60-75 years with acute or convalescent COVID-19. As DNA, the CDR3 is TGTGCCAGTAATGACCCGGGACACAATAATGAAAAACTGTTTTTT. Translated, it gives CASNDPGHNNEKLFF.